This T cell receptor (beta chain) is drawn from a study of cytomegalovirus exposure and HLA in healthy donors. Study overall: Clustering assigned 81% of the approximately 400 genotyped donors to the Caucasian-associated ancestry cluster. Findings and limits, study-wide: Presence/absence analyses assumed roughly uniform sequencing depth across donors, which may not hold. Researchers reported that a few CMV-associated chains were confirmed in vitro as CMV antigen-specific.

On this clone itself: Its antigen remains unidentified.

Use of 60 Vbeta and 13 Jbeta primers characterized the PCR. Sequencing was performed with immunoSEQ multiplex PCR; in TCRdb, only in-frame clones are kept and a portion is missing. The sample consists of some 180,000 clones, about 85% of them appearing once. The source material was PBMCs. The receptor was derived from a boy younger than 10 in good health and CMV-seronegative.

The CDR3 nucleotides are TGTGCCAGCAGTTACGCTGGGTATGTCGGGAATGAGCAGTTCTTC. Its protein is CASSYAGYVGNEQFF. The J gene is TRBJ2-1, the V gene TRBV6-5, with D uncertain. The CDR3 is 15 residues long. V was pared by 2 bases and J by 7 bases, with 15 bases between. Germline loops: CDR1 MNHEY, CDR2 SVGAGI.